What follows are 30 T cell receptor beta chains derived from one specimen sequenced in a study of blood T cell repertoires in COVID-19. Assay: immunoSEQ multiplex PCR; the TCRdb copy retains only in-frame clones and omits some. The table lists approximately 35,000 clones, 60% to 80% of them singletons. The sequenced sample was peripheral blood. These TCRs come from a man older than 75 with acute or convalescent COVID-19.

A few counts support this clone. The V and J genes are TRBV3-1 (or the pseudogene TRBV3-2) and TRBJ2-2; D not resolved. The germline gives CDR1 LGHDT, CDR2 YNNKEL (reference sequence). Trimming cost V 1 base and J 6 bases, with 18 bases left between them. The CDR3 extends over 17 amino acids. The CDR3 spells CASSQGGVGAVPGELFF. CDR3 coding DNA: TGTGCCAGCAGCCAAGGAGGAGTCGGAGCAGTCCCCGGGGAGCTGTTTTTT.

About this clone itself: A read error is likely, as this CDR3 ends without the conserved phenylalanine or tryptophan. It is unclear where the CDR3 begins or ends on the DNA, so no DNA is shown, and the CDR3 is as TCRdb lists it. The V call is TRBV2, the J call TRBJ2-3; TRBD1, the D gene given by the table, was not confirmed from the DNA. The CDR3 contains 13 residues when both ends are counted. Germline values: CDR1 SNHLY, CDR2 FYNNEI. CDR3 residues: CASSESRTGGLEV.

The rearrangement links TRBV5-5 to TRBJ2-3; D might be TRBD1 (5 bases). Germline V gene data show CDR1 as SGHKS and CDR2 as YYEKEE (reference sequence). CDR3 length: 14 amino acids. Trimming took off 3 bases at V and 8 bases at J, with 16 bases between the two ends. The CDR3 loop is CASSSLKTESTQYF. CDR3 coding DNA: TGTGCCAGCAGCTCGCTTAAGACAGAGAGTACGCAGTATTTT.

A few counts support this clone. This chain uses TRBV6-4 with TRBJ1-1, with 10 bases that match TRBD1. V shed 7 bases, J shed 4 bases, and the junction held 6 bases outside the gene matches. The CDR3 contains 14 residues. Looked up from germline, CDR1 is MRHNA and CDR2 is SNTAGT. CDR3 amino acids: CASKAGTGVTEAFF. The DNA for the CDR3 is TGTGCCAGCAAGGCCGGGACAGGGGTCACTGAAGCTTTCTTT.

The CDR3 here is CASGDTYGYTF. CDR3 nucleotide sequence: TGTGCCAGCGGGGACACCTATGGCTACACCTTC. V usage is TRBV6-5 and J usage is TRBJ1-2, with D perhaps matching TRBD1 (6 bases). The CDR3 contains 11 residues. With 8 bases removed from V and 4 bases from J, the gap between germline ends came to 8 bases. The germline V gene has CDR1 MNHEY and CDR2 SVGAGI.

V and J are TRBV9 and TRBJ2-5; D gene uncertain. The CDR3 runs to 14 residues. The V gene lost 1 base and the J gene lost 1 base, with 8 bases spanning the gap. From germline, CDR1 is SGDLS and CDR2 YYNGEE. This CDR3 is CASSVIGSQETQYF. As DNA, the CDR3 is TGTGCCAGCAGCGTAATTGGCAGCCAAGAGACCCAGTACTTC.

The rearrangement links TRBV20-1 to TRBJ2-7; D gene uncertain. V was clipped by 4 bases and J by 4 bases, with 5 bases between them. CDR1 is DFQATT, CDR2 SNEGSKA, per germline (reference sequence). CDR3 size: 10 residues. CDR3 amino acids: CSATPYEQYF. For the CDR3, the DNA is TGCAGTGCTACCCCGTACGAGCAGTACTTC.

This chain joins TRBV12-5 and TRBJ1-1, with D perhaps matching TRBD1 (6 bases). The CDR3 runs 13 residues. The germline V gene has CDR1 LGHNT and CDR2 FRNRAP. Trimming took 3 bases from V and 7 from J, leaving 12 bases between them. CDR3 in amino acids: CASGLGPGVEAFF. The CDR3 bases are TGTGCTAGTGGTTTAGGACCAGGGGTTGAAGCTTTCTTT.

The J gene is TRBJ1-6, the V gene TRBV2; the match to TRBD1 covers 10 bases. Germline CDR1 is SNHLY and CDR2 is FYNNEI. The CDR3 has 15 amino acids. The J segment lost 7 bases and the V segment lost 6 bases, leaving 6 bases of the junction unmatched. The CDR3 coding sequence is TGTGCCAGCAGGGCAAGACAGGGGGCGAATTCACCCCTCCACTTT. It codes for CASRARQGANSPLHF.

The rearrangement joins TRBV3-1 (or the pseudogene TRBV3-2) to TRBJ1-6; 8 bases are shared with TRBD1. In germline, CDR1 is LGHDT, CDR2 YNNKEL (reference sequence). V shed 4 bases and J 7 bases; nucleotides not matched to a gene: 6. The CDR3 runs to 15 residues. CDR3 coding DNA: TGTGCCAGCAGCCGGACTAGACAGGGGAATTCACCCCTCCACTTT. Translation: CASSRTRQGNSPLHF.

V is TRBV4-2 and J is TRBJ2-3; D call uncertain. CDR1 LGHNA and CDR2 YNFKEQ come from the germline V gene. Trimming stripped 0 bases from V and 7 bases from J, with 17 bases between. This CDR3 is built from 16 residues. The CDR3 loop is CASSQELSTPSYTQYF. The CDR3 nucleotides are TGTGCCAGCAGCCAAGAATTGTCGACTCCATCGTATACGCAGTATTTT.

This clone was observed a few times. The chain combines TRBV6-2 or TRBV6-3 with TRBJ1-2, with 7 bases lining up with TRBD1. The junction had 8 bases not matched to a gene; V was cut back by 0 bases and J by 4 bases. This CDR3 is built from 16 residues. CDR1 and CDR2 from the germline V gene are MNHEY and SVGEGT. CDR3 nucleotide sequence: TGTGCCAGCAGTTACTCGCCTTTGACAGGGAGCTATGGCTACACCTTC. It encodes CASSYSPLTGSYGYTF.

The chain is built from TRBV7-3 and TRBJ2-5; TRBD2 matches at 12 bases. The CDR3 contains 15 residues. The V gene end was trimmed by 3 bases and the J gene end by 5 bases; junction bases not matched to a gene: 4. Germline loops: CDR1 SGHTA, CDR2 FQGTGA. CDR3 in amino acids: CASSFGLAGRETQYF. The CDR3 bases are TGTGCCAGCAGCTTTGGACTAGCGGGGAGGGAGACCCAGTACTTC. Full variable domain (missing parts from reference TRBV7-3 and TRBJ2-5): GAGVSQTPSNKVTEKGKYVELRCDPISGHTALYWYRQSLGQGPEFLIYFQGTGAADDSGLPNDRFFAVRPEGSVSTLKIQRTERGDSAVYLCASSFGLAGRETQYFGPGTRLLVL.

This clone was detected a few times. This chain uses TRBV7-2 with TRBJ2-7; 8 bases match TRBD1. Trimming removed 4 bases from V and 2 bases from J; junction bases left unmatched: 4. In germline, CDR1 is SGHTA, CDR2 FQGNSA. This CDR3 has 14 residues. The CDR3 is CASSYRGVPYEQYF. The DNA for the CDR3 is TGTGCCAGCAGCTACAGGGGGGTACCCTACGAGCAGTACTTC.

The V and J genes are TRBV7-2 and TRBJ2-5, with TRBD1 identical over 8 bases. The CDR3 is made up of 15 amino acids. Trimming at V came to 6 bases and at J to 2 bases, leaving 8 bases not matched to a gene. Germline V gene lookup returns CDR1 SGHTA and CDR2 FQGNSA. The CDR3 sequence: CASRRGQVLQETQYF. For the CDR3, the DNA is TGTGCCAGCAGACGGGGACAGGTTCTTCAAGAGACCCAGTACTTC.

This rearrangement joins TRBV5-1 to TRBJ2-7, with 8 bases fitting TRBD2. The germline V gene encodes CDR1 SGHRS and CDR2 YFSETQ. J lost 5 bases, V lost 4 bases, and 5 bases had no gene match. The CDR3 has 13 amino acids. The CDR3 coding sequence is TGCGCCAGCAGCCCGGGGGGGGTACACGAGCAGTACTTC. This encodes CASSPGGVHEQYF.

Only one count was recorded for this clone. The J gene is TRBJ1-6, the V gene TRBV11-2; D may be TRBD1 (5 bases). Trimming removed 5 bases from V and 8 bases from J, with 19 bases in between. Germline V gene sequence: CDR1 SGHAT, CDR2 FQNNGV. The CDR3 has 16 residues. The CDR3 spells CASSTISPGLHSPLHF. Written as DNA, the CDR3 is TGTGCCAGCAGCACAATAAGTCCAGGGCTTCATTCACCCCTCCACTTT. Using reference TRBV11-2 and TRBJ1-6 for the parts outside the CDR3, the full variable domain is EAGVAQSPRYKIIEKRQSVAFWCNPISGHATLYWYQQILGQGPKLLIQFQNNGVVDDSQLPKDRFSAERLKGVDSTLKIQPAKLEDSAVYLCASSTISPGLHSPLHFGNGTRLTVT.

The rearrangement joins TRBV5-1 to TRBJ2-7, with 7 bases fitting TRBD2. The CDR3 spans 13 residues. Germline V CDR1 and CDR2: SGHRS, YFSETQ. V dropped 0 bases and J dropped 5; count of bases not matched to a gene: 2. The CDR3 sequence: CASSLAGGNEQYF. CDR3 sequence (DNA): TGCGCCAGCAGCTTGGCCGGGGGGAACGAGCAGTACTTC.

This clone was counted many times. CDR3 region: CASRETGSGANVLTF. Written as DNA, the CDR3 is TGTGCCAGTAGGGAGACAGGGTCTGGGGCCAACGTCCTGACTTTC. The chain joins TRBV19 to TRBJ2-6; the match to TRBD1 covers 7 bases. Germline V lookup: CDR1 LNHDA, CDR2 SQIVND (reference sequence). Losses at the gene ends were 6 bases for V and 1 base for J; bases not matched to a gene: 3. The CDR3 loop spans 15 amino acids.

The chain joins TRBV7-3 to TRBJ2-7; a possible D gene is TRBD2 (5 bases). Trimming stripped 5 bases from V and 3 bases from J, with 17 bases between. The CDR3 is 15 amino acids. Germline V CDR1 and CDR2: SGHTA, FQGTGA. CDR3 protein: CASSRYRGVNYEQYF. The CDR3 bases are TGTGCCAGCAGCCGATACCGGGGAGTTAACTACGAGCAGTACTTC.

V is TRBV2 and J is TRBJ2-5; TRBD2 aligns across 8 bases. Germline loops: CDR1 SNHLY, CDR2 FYNNEI. The CDR3 is made up of 15 amino acids. J gave up 4 bases and V 1 base, and 5 bases lay outside the gene matches. The CDR3 region is CASSEDEAGGETQYF. CDR3 nucleotides: TGTGCCAGCAGTGAAGACGAGGCGGGGGGAGAGACCCAGTACTTC.

This clone has a single count. This chain links TRBV10-2 with TRBJ1-6; 7 bases match TRBD1. CDR1 and CDR2 (germline): WSHSY, SAAADI. The CDR3 covers 15 residues. V dropped 3 bases and J dropped 10; count of bases not matched to a gene: 9. This CDR3 reads CASSDLGQDYSPLHF. The CDR3 coding sequence is TGCGCCAGCAGTGATCTAGGACAGGATTACTCACCCCTCCACTTT.

This chain uses TRBV10-3 with TRBJ2-3, with D maybe TRBD2 (5 bases). Trimming took 6 bases from V and 5 from J, leaving 15 bases between them. The CDR3 has 14 residues. Germline CDR1 and CDR2: ENHRY and SYGVKD. CDR3 DNA sequence: TGTGCCATCAGCGCGGGCGATTCATTAGATACGCAGTATTTT. This sequence encodes CAISAGDSLDTQYF.

This clone showed up just a few times. The rearrangement uses TRBV13 and TRBJ2-2, with D unresolved. Trimming removed 7 bases at V and 6 bases at J, with 12 bases between. Germline V gene data show CDR1 as PRHDT and CDR2 as FYEKMQ (reference sequence). This CDR3 spans 13 amino acids. DNA of the CDR3: TGTGCCAGCACCCTTGGTACTCCCGGGGAGCTGTTTTTT. It codes for CASTLGTPGELFF.

The V gene is TRBV3-1 (or the pseudogene TRBV3-2), the J gene TRBJ2-1; D ambiguous. The V and J ends lost 3 bases and 10 bases respectively, with 7 bases between them. The CDR3 loop spans 11 amino acids. The germline V gene has CDR1 LGHDT and CDR2 YNNKEL (reference sequence). DNA of the CDR3: TGTGCCAGCAGCCACTACTTAGAGCAGTTCTTC. Translating it yields CASSHYLEQFF.

J is TRBJ2-7 and V is TRBV6-1; D gene unclear. The CDR3 is made up of 11 amino acids. CDR1 is MNHNS, CDR2 SASEGT, per germline. Trimming took 2 bases from V and 3 from J, leaving 2 bases between them. The CDR3 spells CASSEYYEQYF. In nucleotides, the CDR3 is TGTGCCAGCAGTGAATACTACGAGCAGTACTTC.

The chain recombines TRBV6-5 with TRBJ2-3, with D perhaps TRBD1 (6 bases). V lost 4 bases and J 2 bases, leaving 10 bases between the germline ends. There are 14 residues in the CDR3. The germline gives CDR1 MNHEY, CDR2 SVGAGI. DNA of the CDR3: TGTGCCAGCAGTTCGACAGGCTCCACAGATACGCAGTATTTT. Residues: CASSSTGSTDTQYF.

This chain joins TRBV2 and TRBJ2-7; D perhaps matches TRBD1 (5 bases). The CDR3 is made up of 12 amino acids. CDR1 and CDR2 (germline): SNHLY, FYNNEI. V lost 6 bases to trimming and J lost 4 bases, with 10 bases between them. The CDR3 DNA sequence: TGTGCCAGCAGAGCAGACAGATACGAGCAGTACTTC. Amino acid sequence: CASRADRYEQYF.

The chain combines TRBV3-1 (or the pseudogene TRBV3-2) with TRBJ2-1, with D maybe TRBD2 (6 bases). Trimming removed 1 base from V and 6 bases from J, with 13 bases in between. Germline V gives CDR1 LGHDT, CDR2 YNNKEL (reference sequence). This CDR3 spans 15 amino acids. For the CDR3, the DNA is TGTGCCAGCAGCCAAGTCCGGGAGCGTGGCAATGAGCAGTTCTTC. Residues: CASSQVRERGNEQFF.

V usage is TRBV9 and J usage is TRBJ2-2; 11 nucleotides agree with TRBD2. Germline V lookup: CDR1 SGDLS, CDR2 YYNGEE. The CDR3 consists of 17 residues. The V gene end was trimmed by 0 bases and the J gene end by 6 bases; junction bases not matched to a gene: 7. CDR3 DNA sequence: TGTGCCAGCAGCGTAGACCCTAGCGGGAGGCGTTCCGGGGAGCTGTTTTTT. It is translated as CASSVDPSGRRSGELFF.